Each of the 7 T cell receptor beta chains below was sequenced from the same sample in a study of blood T cell repertoires in COVID-19. Assay used: immunoSEQ multiplex PCR; TCRdb lists only in-frame clones, some missing. Seen here are approximately 110,000 clones, around 76% observed once, and the top ten hold 4.5% to 6%. Sample: peripheral blood. These TCRs come from an older man with COVID-19, enrolled during active disease.

This chain joins TRBV19 and TRBJ1-2, with a possible D match to TRBD1 (5 bases). The V gene's germline CDR1 is LNHDA and CDR2 SQIVND (reference sequence). The length of the CDR3 is 12 residues. The germline V and J ends were trimmed by 10 bases and 8 bases, with 17 bases remaining between them. In DNA form, the CDR3 reads TGTGCCACCAGAACAGGAGCCGGGGGCTACACCTTC. Encoded protein: CATRTGAGGYTF.

J is TRBJ2-4 and V is TRBV13, with D perhaps matching TRBD2 (6 bases). CDR1 PRHDT and CDR2 FYEKMQ come from the germline V gene (reference sequence). V lost 5 bases and J lost 5, with 25 bases in between. This CDR3 spans 18 amino acids. Written as DNA, the CDR3 is TGTGCCAGCAGCCACGGCGGCAGGGTTGGCCCGGGAGAAAACATTCAGTACTTC. This codes for CASSHGGRVGPGENIQYF. The variable domain in full, completed from reference TRBV13 and TRBJ2-4, reads AAGVIQSPRHLIKEKRETATLKCYPIPRHDTVYWYQQGPGQDPQFLISFYEKMQSDKGSIPDRFSAQQFSDYHSELNMSSLELGDSALYFCASSHGGRVGPGENIQYFGAGTRLSVL.

The chain employs TRBV19 and TRBJ1-6; no definite D call. V was cut by 7 bases and J by 9 bases, with 19 bases left in between. The CDR3 is 15 residues long. CDR1 LNHDA and CDR2 SQIVND come from the germline V gene (reference sequence). This CDR3 is CASTGLGVGISPLHF. CDR3 nucleotides: TGTGCCAGTACCGGACTCGGGGTCGGAATTTCACCCCTCCACTTT.

A word on this clone: One end of the junction does not line up with germline, which may come from a read error. The chain couples TRBV7-7 to TRBJ2-7, with 8 bases lining up with TRBD1. This CDR3 has 16 residues. In germline, CDR1 is SSHAT, CDR2 FNYEAQ (reference sequence). CDR3 region: CASSLRPDRDRSEQYF. The CDR3 bases are TGTGCTAGCAGCTTGAGGCCGGACAGGGATCGTAGCGAGCAGTACTTC.

This chain connects TRBV7-3 to TRBJ1-1; TRBD1 might be the D (5 bases). Germline V gene data show CDR1 as SGHTA and CDR2 as FQGTGA. This CDR3 contains 14 residues. V lost 3 bases to trimming and J lost 3 bases, with 11 bases between them. CDR3 sequence (DNA): TGTGCCAGCAGCTTCCAGGGAGGCGACACTGAAGCTTTCTTT. Translating gives CASSFQGGDTEAFF. The variable domain in full, completed from reference TRBV7-3 and TRBJ1-1, reads GAGVSQTPSNKVTEKGKYVELRCDPISGHTALYWYRQSLGQGPEFLIYFQGTGAADDSGLPNDRFFAVRPEGSVSTLKIQRTERGDSAVYLCASSFQGGDTEAFFGQGTRLTVV.

This sequence joins TRBV18 and TRBJ2-7; 8 bases agree with TRBD1. The CDR3 contains 16 residues. Germline CDR1 reads KGHSH; CDR2 reads LQKENI. The V gene end was trimmed by 1 base and the J gene end by 0 bases; junction bases not matched to a gene: 5. CDR3 in DNA: TGTGCCAGCTCACCACTGGGAACAGGGGGCTCCTACGAGCAGTACTTC. The encoded protein is CASSPLGTGGSYEQYF.

This chain connects TRBV21-1 to TRBJ2-1; the table names TRBD2, a call not compared with the DNA. TRBV21-1 is classified as a pseudogene. This CDR3 region has 16 residues. CDR3 sequence reads: CASSPPSGIPYNEQFF. CDR3 coding DNA: TGTGCCAGCAGCCCTCCTAGCGGGATCCCCTACAATGAGCAGTTCTTC.